This T cell receptor (beta chain) is from a study of cytomegalovirus exposure and HLA in healthy donors. This CDR3 comprises 15 residues. Per germline, CDR1 MNHNS and CDR2 SASEGT. The V end lost 7 bases, the J end lost 1 base, and 16 bases lay between the germline ends. 13 Jbeta primers and 60 Vbeta primers were used for the PCR. TCRdb keeps only in-frame clones here, not all; method: immunoSEQ multiplex PCR. The sample lists roughly 86,000 clones, around 74% occurring once. Remarks on this clone: Its antigen is still unknown.

Study findings and constraints: A missense variant in DCLRE1C was later tied to TCR beta V- and J-gene trimming. HLA allele associations emerged for around 15,000 TCR beta sequences in a later analysis, at 0.05 false discovery rate.

The V call is TRBV6-1, the J call TRBJ1-1, with D unclear. Material: PBMCs. This clonotype originated in a man over 45 in good health and CMV-seropositive. The CDR3 DNA is TGTGCCAGCACAAGCCCCGGAGGGTCGAACACTGAAGCTTTCTTT. Translation gives CASTSPGGSNTEAFF.